Below, 25 T cell receptor beta chains from the same sample are listed, as sequenced in a study of neoadjuvant anti-PD-1 for oral cavity cancer. Sequencing was performed with immunoSEQ multiplex PCR; in TCRdb, only in-frame clones are kept and a portion is missing. The sample includes approximately 83,000 clones, approximately 84% of them seen just once. Sequenced material: PBMCs, taken before nivolumab (anti-PD-1) treatment. These TCRs come from a person aged 35-79 years with oral cavity squamous cell carcinoma.

V is TRBV2 and J is TRBJ2-2, with 13 bases aligning to TRBD2. From germline, CDR1 is SNHLY and CDR2 FYNNEI. V was clipped by 4 bases and J by 4 bases; unmatched bases: 12. The CDR3 is made up of 19 amino acids. The CDR3 region has the DNA TGTGCCAGCAGTGCCCCACTAGCGGGAGGGCCATCCAGCACCGGGGAGCTGTTTTTT. This encodes CASSAPLAGGPSSTGELFF.

The chain links TRBV28 to TRBJ1-2; no firm D call. The V end lost 4 bases, the J end lost 2 bases, and 11 bases lay between the germline ends. The germline V gene encodes CDR1 MDHEN and CDR2 SYDVKM. The CDR3 is 14 residues long. The CDR3 DNA follows: TGTGCCAGCAGTTCTACCCCGGCCAACTATGGCTACACCTTC. Protein: CASSSTPANYGYTF.

The chain recombines TRBV5-1 with TRBJ2-7; 9 bases line up with TRBD1. CDR1 is SGHRS, CDR2 YFSETQ, per germline. The CDR3 extends over 18 amino acids. The trim removed 2 bases at V and 4 bases at J, leaving 16 bases unmatched. CDR3: CASSFSTTLGTGTYEQYF. Written as DNA, the CDR3 is TGCGCCAGCAGCTTTTCCACGACCTTAGGGACAGGGACTTACGAGCAGTACTTC.

This chain uses TRBV27 with TRBJ1-1; D unresolved. The CDR3 length is 17 residues. CDR1 and CDR2 from the germline V gene are MNHEY and SMNVEV (reference sequence). V lost 8 bases to trimming and J lost 11 bases, with 33 bases between them. In DNA, the CDR3 is TGTGCCAGCTCCCCCAGTAGTAGGGTTCCGGACGTTCGTTCGGCTTTCTTT. Translation gives CASSPSSRVPDVRSAFF.

The rearrangement joins TRBV5-4 to TRBJ1-1; D gene ambiguous. This CDR3 is built from 15 residues. CDR1 is SGHNT and CDR2 is YYREEE in the germline V gene (reference sequence). V lost 0 bases and J 0 bases, leaving 9 bases between the germline ends. The CDR3 here is CASSLGAVLNTEAFF. As DNA, the CDR3 is TGTGCCAGCAGCTTGGGGGCCGTCTTGAACACTGAAGCTTTCTTT.

The V and J genes are TRBV19 and TRBJ1-4; TRBD1 might be the D (6 bases). Germline V gene sequence: CDR1 LNHDA, CDR2 SQIVND (reference sequence). The V and J ends lost 11 bases and 5 bases respectively, with 12 bases between them. The CDR3 has 12 residues. CDR3: CAVTGRNEKLFF. The CDR3 DNA is TGTGCCGTAACAGGGAGAAATGAAAAACTGTTTTTT. The full variable domain, in which reference TRBV19 and TRBJ1-4 provide the parts outside the CDR3, is DGGITQSPKYLFRKEGQNVTLSCEQNLNHDAMYWYRQDPGQGLRLIYYSQIVNDFQKGDIAEGYSVSREKKESFPLTVTSAQKNPTAFYLCAVTGRNEKLFFGSGTQLSVL.

The V gene is TRBV11-2, the J gene TRBJ2-5; TRBD2 matches at 9 bases. The CDR3 is made up of 16 amino acids. Germline V gene lookup returns CDR1 SGHAT and CDR2 FQNNGV. V lost 2 bases to trimming and J lost 3 bases; unmatched junction nucleotides: 7. CDR3 coding DNA: TGTGCCAGCAGCTTACAGGGTAGCGGGAGTAAAGAGACCCAGTACTTC. Translating gives CASSLQGSGSKETQYF.

This clone was seen a single time. The chain uses TRBV9 and TRBJ2-1, with D perhaps matching TRBD2 (6 bases). Trimming removed 0 bases at V and 0 bases at J, with 13 bases between. Looked up from germline, CDR1 is SGDLS and CDR2 is YYNGEE. This CDR3 region has 17 residues. CDR3 region: CASSVARAGLSYNEQFF. In DNA form, the CDR3 reads TGTGCCAGCAGCGTAGCTCGGGCGGGACTCTCCTACAATGAGCAGTTCTTC.

V usage is TRBV14 and J usage is TRBJ1-5; 9 bases align to TRBD1. CDR3 length: 18 amino acids. V lost 0 bases to trimming and J lost 5 bases; unmatched junction nucleotides: 11. Looked up from germline, CDR1 is SGHDN and CDR2 is FVKESK. The CDR3 region is CASSQDYARQGGYQPQHF. The CDR3 nucleotides read TGTGCCAGCAGCCAAGATTACGCTCGACAGGGGGGGTATCAGCCCCAGCATTTT.

This clone was found once. The chain is built from TRBV7-2 and TRBJ1-1, with D hard to call. This CDR3 is built from 12 residues. CDR1 is SGHTA and CDR2 is FQGNSA in the germline V gene. Trimming left V 4 bases short and J 5 bases short, with 8 bases between. CDR3: CASSSKWTEAFF. CDR3 nucleotides: TGTGCCAGCAGCTCAAAATGGACTGAAGCTTTCTTT.

Only one count was recorded for this clone. The V and J genes are TRBV5-1 and TRBJ2-3; 9 nucleotides line up with TRBD2. The junction had 8 bases not matched to a gene; V was cut back by 3 bases and J by 6 bases. This CDR3 spans 15 amino acids. Germline lookup yields CDR1 SGHRS and CDR2 YFSETQ. The CDR3, as DNA: TGCGCCAGCAGCTCCATAGCGGGAGCGACGGATACGCAGTATTTT. As protein: CASSSIAGATDTQYF.

The chain uses TRBV29-1 and TRBJ2-1; D unresolved. The CDR3 contains 11 residues. V dropped 5 bases and J dropped 7 bases, with 9 bases sitting between them. The germline CDR1 and CDR2 sequences are SQVTM and ANQGSEA. CDR3 protein: CSVKTGNEQFF. Written as DNA, the CDR3 is TGCAGCGTTAAGACTGGAAATGAGCAGTTCTTC.

This clone has only a few counts. The genes are TRBV7-8 and TRBJ1-5; D ambiguous. This CDR3 comprises 17 residues. The germline gives CDR1 SGHVS, CDR2 FQNEAQ. Trimming took 1 base from V and 2 from J, leaving 15 bases between them. The CDR3, as DNA: TGTGCCAGCAGCTTAGGCCCACGGGTGGAGGGCAATCAGCCCCAGCATTTT. Amino acid sequence: CASSLGPRVEGNQPQHF.

J is TRBJ2-1 and V is TRBV19; 8 positions match TRBD2. Trimming took 6 bases from V and 4 from J; bases not matched to a gene: 11. The germline V gene encodes CDR1 LNHDA and CDR2 SQIVND (reference sequence). CDR3 length equals 16 residues. CDR3 residues: CASRPLGREVYNEQFF. In DNA, the CDR3 is TGTGCCAGTAGACCACTAGGGCGGGAGGTATACAATGAGCAGTTCTTC.

V and J are TRBV11-2 and TRBJ2-3; a weak D match, TRBD2 (6 bases). This CDR3 is built from 15 residues. CDR1 is SGHAT and CDR2 is FQNNGV in the germline V gene. V was trimmed by 3 bases and J by 3 bases, leaving 13 bases between them. The CDR3 loop is CASSFVRGFTDTQYF. In DNA form, the CDR3 reads TGTGCCAGCAGCTTTGTGCGGGGTTTTACAGATACGCAGTATTTT.

V is TRBV2 and J is TRBJ2-3; D not resolved. CDR1 and CDR2 from the germline V gene are SNHLY and FYNNEI. The length of the CDR3 is 13 residues. Deletions cut 7 bases from V and 2 bases from J, with 10 bases between. The CDR3 here is CASKYEVTDTQYF. The DNA for the CDR3 is TGTGCCAGCAAGTATGAGGTCACAGATACGCAGTATTTT.

The V gene is TRBV5-1, the J gene TRBJ2-7; D is undetermined. CDR1 is SGHRS, CDR2 YFSETQ, per germline. V was clipped by 4 bases and J by 12 bases, with 14 bases between them. CDR3 length: 11 residues. The CDR3, as DNA: TGCGCCAGCAGCACCAATACCTGGTTGTACTTC. Protein: CASSTNTWLYF.

V gene TRBV7-2 combines with J gene TRBJ1-4, with a weak D call TRBD1 (5 bases). V lost 5 bases and J lost 5, with 12 bases in between. Germline lookup yields CDR1 SGHTA and CDR2 FQGNSA. The CDR3 length is 14 residues. The DNA for the CDR3 is TGTGCCAGCAGCCTAAGGGGTCTCAATGAAAAACTGTTTTTT. It encodes CASSLRGLNEKLFF.

The chain recombines TRBV11-2 with TRBJ2-1, with D possibly being TRBD1 (5 bases). Germline V gives CDR1 SGHAT, CDR2 FQNNGV. V lost 5 bases, J lost 4 bases, and 9 bases lay in between. This CDR3 has 13 amino acids. CDR3 DNA: TGTGCCAGCAGCGGGGCCAGGTACAATGAGCAGTTCTTC. Translated: CASSGARYNEQFF.

The rearrangement links TRBV19 to TRBJ2-5; 8 bases are a match to TRBD1. The CDR3 is made up of 16 amino acids. The germline V gene encodes CDR1 LNHDA and CDR2 SQIVND (reference sequence). V trimming: 2 bases; J trimming: 5 bases; junction bases outside the gene matches: 10. Here the CDR3 DNA reads TGTGCCAGTAGTATAAGCCCTCAGGGGGCTGGGGAGACCCAGTACTTC. It specifies CASSISPQGAGETQYF. Full variable domain (missing parts from reference TRBV19 and TRBJ2-5): DGGITQSPKYLFRKEGQNVTLSCEQNLNHDAMYWYRQDPGQGLRLIYYSQIVNDFQKGDIAEGYSVSREKKESFPLTVTSAQKNPTAFYLCASSISPQGAGETQYFGPGTRLLVL.

The chain is built from TRBV30 and TRBJ1-1; unclear D gene. The CDR3 totals 10 residues. Germline V gives CDR1 GTSNPN, CDR2 SVGIG (reference sequence). The V gene lost 4 bases and the J gene lost 4 bases, with 4 bases spanning the gap. CDR3 protein: CAWMTTEAFF. DNA for the CDR3: TGTGCCTGGATGACCACTGAAGCTTTCTTT.

The chain couples TRBV5-1 to TRBJ1-4; D is ambiguous. There are 14 residues in the CDR3. V lost 6 bases and J lost 0, with 9 bases in between. Germline V CDR1 and CDR2: SGHRS, YFSETQ. The CDR3 sequence is CASKPVSTNEKLFF. In DNA, the CDR3 is TGCGCCAGCAAGCCCGTTTCAACTAATGAAAAACTGTTTTTT.

CDR3 region: CASSGETGGYNEQFF. The CDR3, as DNA: TGTGCCAGCAGCGGGGAAACGGGAGGCTACAATGAGCAGTTCTTC. The V gene is TRBV6-4, the J gene TRBJ2-1; 7 bases line up with TRBD2. The CDR3 covers 15 residues. Trimming removed 6 bases from V and 3 bases from J; junction bases left unmatched: 8. The germline V gene has CDR1 MRHNA and CDR2 SNTAGT.

V and J are TRBV9 and TRBJ2-5; 7 nucleotides line up with TRBD1. The length of the CDR3 is 14 residues. The V segment lost 3 bases and the J segment 5 bases; nucleotides outside the gene matches: 7. Germline loops: CDR1 SGDLS, CDR2 YYNGEE. The CDR3 sequence is CASSEGPQGETQYF. CDR3 bases: TGTGCCAGCAGCGAAGGTCCACAGGGGGAGACCCAGTACTTC.

This clone was detected a few times. V gene TRBV5-6 combines with J gene TRBJ2-4; D is unresolved. V was trimmed by 2 bases and J by 0 bases, leaving 15 bases between them. Germline CDR1 reads SGHDT; CDR2 reads YYEEEE. This CDR3 contains 17 residues. The CDR3 DNA follows: TGTGCCAGCAGCTTAGGGCCGGGCGGCGGAGCCAAAAACATTCAGTACTTC. It translates to CASSLGPGGGAKNIQYF.